This entry lists 19 T cell receptor beta chains sequenced from one sample in a study of identical twins. TCRdb analysed the 5' RACE reads with MiXCR anew, one entry per CDR3 protein. The sample contains some 240,000 distinct CDR3 sequences, roughly a tenth of which appear only once. The source material was memory T cells sorted from blood. These receptors all stem from a man in his fifties or sixties in good health.

J is TRBJ2-1 and V is TRBV6-1; 15 bases agree with TRBD2. There are 18 residues in the CDR3. The germline gives CDR1 MNHNS, CDR2 SASEGT. The V segment lost 5 bases and the J segment 3 bases; nucleotides outside the gene matches: 8. CDR3: CASSPWTSGRADYNEQFF. The CDR3 DNA sequence: TGTGCCAGCAGTCCGTGGACTAGCGGGAGGGCCGACTACAATGAGCAGTTCTTC.

This clonotype was seen many times. This chain joins TRBV4-3 and TRBJ1-1, with 8 bases aligning to TRBD1. Germline V CDR1 and CDR2: LGHNA, YSLEER. The CDR3 is 18 residues long. V shed 0 bases and J 2 bases; nucleotides not matched to a gene: 11. CDR3 sequence reads: CASSQEAGGQASNTEAFF. In nucleotides, the CDR3 is TGCGCCAGCAGCCAAGAGGCTGGGGGACAGGCCTCAAACACTGAAGCTTTCTTT.

V usage is TRBV27 and J usage is TRBJ1-1; D unclear. The CDR3 extends over 11 amino acids. The V and J ends lost 7 bases and 8 bases respectively, with 11 bases between them. The germline V gene has CDR1 MNHEY and CDR2 SMNVEV (reference sequence). Written as DNA, the CDR3 is TGTGCCAGCATCGGACTTATGGAAGCTTTCTTT. Encoded protein: CASIGLMEAFF.

The rearrangement links TRBV20-1 to TRBJ1-5; 11 bases are a match to TRBD1. CDR1 DFQATT and CDR2 SNEGSKA come from the germline V gene (reference sequence). The length of the CDR3 is 14 residues. With V trimmed by 1 base and J by 7 bases, 3 bases remained unmatched. In DNA, the CDR3 is TGCAGTGCTAGAGGGACAGGGGGCGCGCAGCCCCAGCATTTT. Translation: CSARGTGGAQPQHF.

V is TRBV30 and J is TRBJ1-5; D not resolved. Germline V gene sequence: CDR1 GTSNPN, CDR2 SVGIG (reference sequence). Trimming took 2 bases from V and 2 from J, leaving 16 bases between them. The CDR3 has 16 residues. CDR3: CAWSPGGAVGNQPQHF. The CDR3 DNA sequence: TGTGCCTGGAGTCCTGGCGGAGCCGTTGGCAATCAGCCCCAGCATTTT.

This clonotype was observed many times. The chain employs TRBV12-3 or TRBV12-4 and TRBJ2-5; D gene ambiguous. V lost 1 base, J lost 5 bases, and 20 bases lay in between. CDR3 length: 17 amino acids. The DNA of the CDR3 is TGTGCCAGCAGTTTAGAAGTCCCTTCGCTAGATGAGGAGACCCAGTACTTC. This codes for CASSLEVPSLDEETQYF.

This clonotype came up many times. The J gene is TRBJ2-7, the V gene TRBV18, with 8 bases matching TRBD2. CDR1 KGHSH and CDR2 LQKENI come from the germline V gene. The CDR3 runs 14 residues. V gave up 6 bases and J gave up 4 bases; unmatched junction bases: 8. CDR3 amino acids: CASSQTSGSYEQYF. The CDR3 DNA is TGTGCCAGCTCCCAAACTAGCGGTTCTTACGAGCAGTACTTC.

Many counts were recorded for this clonotype. The chain links TRBV11-2 to TRBJ2-2; 9 positions agree with TRBD1. The germline V gene has CDR1 SGHAT and CDR2 FQNNGV. V was clipped by 6 bases and J by 5 bases; unmatched bases: 7. The CDR3 is 15 amino acids. The CDR3 region has the DNA TGTGCCAGCAGATCCGGGACAGGGAAAACCGGGGAGCTGTTTTTT. Translation: CASRSGTGKTGELFF.

This rearrangement joins TRBV5-1 to TRBJ2-3, with D possibly matching TRBD1 (6 bases). The CDR3 has 13 residues. Per germline, CDR1 SGHRS and CDR2 YFSETQ. The germline V and J ends were trimmed by 5 bases and 4 bases, with 11 bases remaining between them. CDR3 loop: CASSYRVADTQYF. The CDR3 DNA sequence: TGCGCCAGCAGTTACAGGGTCGCAGATACGCAGTATTTT.

On this clonotype itself: This clone may be a read error of a much larger clone one base away. The DNA for the CDR3 is TGTGCCACCAGCAGAGATTGGGTCTCCTGCGAGCAGTACTTC. Translated: CATSRDWVSCEQYF. The rearrangement joins TRBV15 to TRBJ2-7; D is unresolved. The germline V gene has CDR1 LNHNV and CDR2 YYDKDF (reference sequence). The CDR3 is 14 amino acids.

This chain links TRBV4-1 with TRBJ2-4; D perhaps matches TRBD2 (7 bases). The length of the CDR3 is 13 residues. Trimming removed 4 bases from V and 7 bases from J, with 11 bases in between. Germline V gene sequence: CDR1 MGHRA, CDR2 YSYEKL. For the CDR3, the DNA is TGCGCCAGCAGCCGGGGGGGGCCTAACATTCAGTACTTC. It translates to CASSRGGPNIQYF.

This clonotype was observed a few times. V and J are TRBV5-1 and TRBJ1-1; no definite D call. V was clipped by 4 bases and J by 1 base, with 8 bases between them. The length of the CDR3 is 13 residues. Per germline, CDR1 SGHRS and CDR2 YFSETQ. In DNA form, the CDR3 reads TGCGCCAGCAGCATACAAGAGAACACTGAAGCTTTCTTT. It codes for CASSIQENTEAFF.

This chain joins TRBV20-1 and TRBJ2-5; no clear D gene. The CDR3 length is 13 residues. From germline, CDR1 is DFQATT and CDR2 SNEGSKA (reference sequence). The ends were cut back, 3 bases at V and 1 base at J, with 9 bases in the middle. The CDR3 loop reads CSARVGPQETQYF. The CDR3 nucleotides are TGCAGTGCTAGGGTCGGGCCCCAAGAGACCCAGTACTTC.

The V call is TRBV3-1, the J call TRBJ1-5; a weak D match, TRBD1 (5 bases). Trimming shortened V by 0 bases and J by 6 bases, and 9 bases separated the two germline ends. This CDR3 comprises 14 residues. Looked up from germline, CDR1 is LGHDT and CDR2 is YNNKEL (reference sequence). The CDR3 protein is CASSQEGAAQPQHF. In nucleotides, the CDR3 is TGTGCCAGCAGCCAAGAAGGGGCGGCTCAGCCCCAGCATTTT.

This clonotype was seen many times. This rearrangement joins TRBV28 to TRBJ2-3; 13 nucleotides align to TRBD2. Germline CDR1 is MDHEN and CDR2 is SYDVKM. This CDR3 has 16 residues. Unmatched junction bases numbered 6, after V lost 5 bases and J lost 4 bases. CDR3 residues: CASSLLLAGGPDTQYF. CDR3 DNA: TGTGCCAGCAGTCTCTTACTAGCGGGAGGGCCAGATACGCAGTATTTT.

This chain connects TRBV20-1 to TRBJ1-6; 7 nucleotides align to TRBD1. The CDR3 contains 15 residues. Germline loops: CDR1 DFQATT, CDR2 SNEGSKA (reference sequence). Germline trimming cut 0 bases from V and 9 bases from J; bases unmatched to any gene: 8. This CDR3 reads CSARDLDREVSPLHF. In DNA form, the CDR3 reads TGCAGTGCTAGAGATCTCGACAGGGAGGTTTCACCCCTCCACTTT.

There are many counts of this clonotype. The rearrangement joins TRBV5-1 to TRBJ1-1, with a tentative D call TRBD1 (6 bases). The germline CDR1 and CDR2 sequences are SGHRS and YFSETQ. The CDR3 contains 14 residues. The germline V and J ends were trimmed by 2 bases and 1 base, with 9 bases remaining between them. Here the CDR3 reads CASSLTGTNTEAFF. The CDR3, as DNA: TGCGCCAGCAGCTTAACAGGGACGAACACTGAAGCTTTCTTT.

This clonotype came up many times. The V call is TRBV4-2, the J call TRBJ2-7; 8 nucleotides agree with TRBD1. This CDR3 contains 14 residues. J lost 5 bases, V lost 0 bases, and 3 bases had no gene match. Germline V gene lookup returns CDR1 LGHNA and CDR2 YNFKEQ. The CDR3 sequence: CASSQEQGANEQYF. CDR3 in DNA: TGTGCCAGCAGCCAAGAGCAGGGGGCGAACGAGCAGTACTTC.

The sample holds many counts of this clonotype. The chain uses TRBV24-1 and TRBJ2-3, with D possibly being TRBD2 (6 bases). The germline V and J ends were trimmed by 5 bases and 3 bases, with 14 bases remaining between them. This CDR3 is built from 15 residues. Germline V gene data show CDR1 as KGHDR and CDR2 as SFDVKD. For the CDR3, the DNA is TGTGCCACCAGTGGCGGGACCATATCGACAGATACGCAGTATTTT. This sequence encodes CATSGGTISTDTQYF.